A selection of T cell receptor beta chains follows, all from one sample in a study of blood T cell repertoires in COVID-19. Clones were sequenced by immunoSEQ multiplex PCR, and TCRdb holds only the in-frame ones, with some missing. The data contain about 77,000 clones, roughly 90% of them singletons. The sequencing input was peripheral blood. These receptors all come from a woman older than 75 with active or convalescent COVID-19. The CDR3 runs from the conserved cysteine through the conserved F or W. The order of the fields is D gene, J gene, V gene, clone size, CDR3 protein, CDR3 DNA. The D gene is left open where the match is weak. The listing skips clone size in some rows; elsewhere it reads once, few, many or a size class.

>TRBD1|TRBJ2-7|TRBV10-3|-
CAISAQGQGQYF
TGTGCCATCAGTGCCCAGGGACAGGGCCAGTACTTC
>-|TRBJ2-3|TRBV12-3/TRBV12-4|-
CASSSPGFGTQYF
TGTGCCAGCAGCTCCCCCGGCTTCGGGACGCAGTATTTT
>-|TRBJ1-5|TRBV30|-
CAWSASGNQPQHF
TGTGCCTGGAGTGCCTCGGGGAATCAGCCCCAGCATTTT
>-|TRBJ2-7|TRBV28|-
CASSNQVKSYEQYF
TGTGCCAGCAGTAATCAGGTCAAATCCTACGAGCAGTACTTC
>-|TRBJ2-2|TRBV19|-
CASSMLQGSTGELFF
TGTGCCAGTAGTATGTTGCAGGGTAGCACCGGGGAGCTGTTTTTT
>TRBD1|TRBJ1-2|TRBV2|-
CASSPRQGSLSRYGYTF
TGTGCCAGCAGTCCTCGACAGGGGTCGCTCTCCCGTTATGGCTACACCTTC
>-|TRBJ1-1|TRBV7-2|-
CASSLAWGGAATEAFF
TGTGCCAGCAGCTTAGCATGGGGGGGGGCGGCCACTGAAGCTTTCTTT
>-|TRBJ1-4|TRBV7-9|-
CASSLTDSRNEKLFF
TGTGCCAGCAGCTTAACGGACAGTAGAAATGAAAAACTGTTTTTT
>TRBD2|TRBJ2-3|TRBV18|-
CASSPAGGITDTQYF
TGTGCCAGCTCACCTGCCGGGGGGATCACAGATACGCAGTATTTT
>TRBD1|TRBJ1-2|TRBV3-1/TRBV3-2|-
CASSQGTALYGYTF
TGTGCCAGCAGCCAGGGGACAGCCCTCTATGGCTACACCTTC
>TRBD1|TRBJ2-5|TRBV19|once
CASSHGQGLRETQYF
TGTGCCAGTAGCCACGGACAGGGTTTAAGGGAGACCCAGTACTTC
>TRBD2|TRBJ2-7|TRBV4-1|-
CASSPVAGGAYEQYF
TGCGCCAGCAGCCCGGTGGCGGGGGGGGCCTACGAGCAGTACTTC
>-|TRBJ2-7|TRBV9|-
CASSPPSSGEQYF
TGTGCCAGCAGCCCCCCCTCCTCGGGGGAGCAGTACTTC